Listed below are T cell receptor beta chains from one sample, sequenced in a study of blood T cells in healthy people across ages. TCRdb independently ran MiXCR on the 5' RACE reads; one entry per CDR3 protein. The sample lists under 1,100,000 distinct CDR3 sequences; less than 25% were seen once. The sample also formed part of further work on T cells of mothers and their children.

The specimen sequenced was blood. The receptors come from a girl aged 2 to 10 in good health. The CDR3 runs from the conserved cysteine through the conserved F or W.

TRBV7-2,CASRFPNNEQFF
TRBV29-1,CSVPPWDNLNIQYF
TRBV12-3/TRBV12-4,CASSPSGTYDEQYF
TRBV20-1,CSARAGAREKLFF
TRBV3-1,CASSHAGLGYEQYF
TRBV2,CASSYVGQGDYEQYF
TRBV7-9,CASSSGTGINQPQHF
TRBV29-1,CSVEGRDGATNEKLFF
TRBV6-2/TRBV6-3,CASTQRPSRGGRNEQFF
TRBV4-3,CASSQDEHVNTEAFF
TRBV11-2,CASSPTSGGRINEQFF
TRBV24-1,CAASDLSLAPNNEQFF
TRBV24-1,CATSDTRRAGGRSETQYF
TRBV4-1,CASSRGGAFSTEAFF
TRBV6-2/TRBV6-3,CASSLPEDEAFF
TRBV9,CASSGQTLTGEVGYTF
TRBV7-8,CASSLPRTSVMRSSYEQYF
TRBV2,CASSDWTEETQYF
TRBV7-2,CASSFYPEAFF
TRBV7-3,CASSLGINSYNEQFF
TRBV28,CASTPPVVYEQFF
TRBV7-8,CASSPLLQDTDTQYF
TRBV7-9,CASSFGTGGGGYTF
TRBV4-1,CALSQGPRPQFF
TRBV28,CATQLAGDVRETQYF
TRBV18,CASRGGGMNEQYF
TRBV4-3,CASSQDAGLAGGHGQFF
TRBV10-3,CAISGETGWNSGELFF
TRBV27,CATLGQNEQYF
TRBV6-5,CASSYSQGLFSRRAFF
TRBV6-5,CASSYTGTGDEQYF
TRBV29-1,CSVPDREGYGYTF
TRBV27,CASSLTGQGRQETQYF
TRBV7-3,CASSLKASGSADRPYEQYF
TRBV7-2,CASSQARRGGELFF
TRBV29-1,CSVEWEEGEETQYF
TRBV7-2,CASSLPWSGGGNEQFF
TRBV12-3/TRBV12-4,CASSPMGQPQHF
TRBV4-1,CASSQVQEEIGKLFF
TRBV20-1,CSARGYEQFF
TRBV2,CASRGGQADPGANVLTF
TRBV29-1,CSVEIEGVETQYF